This T cell receptor (beta chain) emerged from a study of T-cell reconstitution after alpha-beta-depleted transplantation in children. In regard to this clonotype: Its antigen is unknown.

The TCRbeta library was prepared with unique molecular identifiers. TCRdb reprocessed the PCR reads with MiXCR, giving one entry per CDR3 protein. The data hold fewer than 700,000 distinct CDR3 sequences, with 13% observed a single time. Study results and limitations: T-cell numbers and diversity, one year after transplant, stemmed largely from T cells that were newly produced.

The V end was cut by 5 bases, the J end by 1 base, with 12 bases between. The CDR3 contains 15 residues. The germline gives CDR1 MNHEY, CDR2 SMNVEV (reference sequence). This receptor was identified in a male patient under 18 who had a stem cell transplant for acute myeloid leukemia, so the T cells may come from the graft donor. This chain uses TRBV27 with TRBJ2-1; D not certain. Sequences were derived from PBMCs, mostly from graft donor cells, sampled 360 days after TCRalphabeta/CD19-depleted stem cell transplant. CDR3 in amino acids: CASSLLSLSYNEQFF. CDR3 DNA: TGTGCCAGCAGTCTACTCAGTCTATCCTACAATGAGCAGTTCTTC.